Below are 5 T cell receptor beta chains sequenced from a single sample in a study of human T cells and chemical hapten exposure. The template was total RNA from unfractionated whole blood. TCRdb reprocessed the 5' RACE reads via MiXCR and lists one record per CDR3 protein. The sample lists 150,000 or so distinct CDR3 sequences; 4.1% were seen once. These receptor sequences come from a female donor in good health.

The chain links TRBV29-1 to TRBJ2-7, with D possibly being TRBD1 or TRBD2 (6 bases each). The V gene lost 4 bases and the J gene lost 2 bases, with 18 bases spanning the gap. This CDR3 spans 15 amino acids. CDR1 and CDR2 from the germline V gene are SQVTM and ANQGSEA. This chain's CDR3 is CSVVGAGGKTYEQYF. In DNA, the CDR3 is TGCAGCGTTGTGGGGGCCGGGGGTAAGACCTACGAGCAGTACTTC.

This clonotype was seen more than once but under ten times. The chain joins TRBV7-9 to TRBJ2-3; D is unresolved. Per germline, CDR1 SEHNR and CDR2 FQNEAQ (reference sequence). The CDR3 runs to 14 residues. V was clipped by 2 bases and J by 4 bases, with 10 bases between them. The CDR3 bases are TGTGCCAGCAGCTTACGAGGAGTTCCAGATACGCAGTATTTT. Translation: CASSLRGVPDTQYF.

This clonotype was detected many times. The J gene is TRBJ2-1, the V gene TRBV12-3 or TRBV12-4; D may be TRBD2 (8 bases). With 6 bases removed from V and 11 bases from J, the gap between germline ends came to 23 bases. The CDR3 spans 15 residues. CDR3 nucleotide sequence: TGTGCCAGCAGCGGTAGGGGGCGGGGGGCCCCCAAGCAGTTCTTC. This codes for CASSGRGRGAPKQFF.

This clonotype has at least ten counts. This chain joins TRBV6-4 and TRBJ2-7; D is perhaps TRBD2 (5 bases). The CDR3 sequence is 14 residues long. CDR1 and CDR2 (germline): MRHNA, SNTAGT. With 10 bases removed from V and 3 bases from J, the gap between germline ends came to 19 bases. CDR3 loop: CANKSLVGDYEQYF. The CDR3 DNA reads TGTGCCAACAAAAGCCTAGTCGGGGACTACGAGCAGTACTTC.

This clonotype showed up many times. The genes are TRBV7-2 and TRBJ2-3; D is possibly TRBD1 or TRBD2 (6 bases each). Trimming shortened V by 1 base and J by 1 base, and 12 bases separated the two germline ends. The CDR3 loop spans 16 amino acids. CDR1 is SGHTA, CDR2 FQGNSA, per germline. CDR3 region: CASSLEWGAGTDTQYF. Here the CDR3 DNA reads TGTGCCAGCAGCTTAGAGTGGGGGGCGGGCACAGATACGCAGTATTTT. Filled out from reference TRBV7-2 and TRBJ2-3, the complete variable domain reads GAGVSQSPSNKVTEKGKDVELRCDPISGHTALYWYRQSLGQGLEFLIYFQGNSAPDKSGLPSDRFSAERTGGSVSTLTIQRTQQEDSAVYLCASSLEWGAGTDTQYFGPGTRLTVL.